Below, 22 T cell receptor beta chains from the same sample are listed, as sequenced in a study of technical replicates of blood from several donors. TCRdb keeps only in-frame clones here, not all; method: immunoSEQ multiplex PCR. The table includes fewer than 90,000 clones, around 94% detected once. The sample was T cells isolated from PBMCs. The receptors were gathered from a human donor in good health.

This chain uses TRBV27 with TRBJ2-7, with TRBD1 as a possible D gene (5 bases). The CDR3 consists of 12 residues. V was clipped by 7 bases and J by 7 bases, with 14 bases between them. The germline gives CDR1 MNHEY, CDR2 SMNVEV (reference sequence). The CDR3 protein is CASIPQGCEQYF. CDR3 sequence (DNA): TGTGCCAGCATTCCTCAGGGATGTGAGCAGTACTTC.

This sequence joins TRBV13 and TRBJ1-2; 10 nucleotides match TRBD1. The CDR3 is 17 amino acids. The junction had 14 bases not matched to a gene; V was cut back by 4 bases and J by 6 bases. Germline V gene sequence: CDR1 PRHDT, CDR2 FYEKMQ (reference sequence). CDR3 in amino acids: CASSSHLGGTGVHGYTF. In DNA form, the CDR3 reads TGTGCCAGCAGCTCCCATCTCGGAGGGACAGGGGTTCATGGCTACACCTTC.

The J gene is TRBJ1-2, the V gene TRBV19, with unresolved D. The CDR3 consists of 11 residues. From germline, CDR1 is LNHDA and CDR2 SQIVND (reference sequence). V was shortened by 11 bases and J by 1 base, with 8 bases between the two germline ends. The CDR3 protein is CAVEFNYGYTF. In DNA, the CDR3 is TGTGCCGTGGAGTTTAACTATGGCTACACCTTC.

This clone has more than one count but fewer than ten. The chain recombines TRBV19 with TRBJ2-1; 10 nucleotides match TRBD2. This CDR3 spans 15 amino acids. The V gene end was trimmed by 2 bases and the J gene end by 10 bases; junction bases not matched to a gene: 8. Looked up from germline, CDR1 is LNHDA and CDR2 is SQIVND (reference sequence). The CDR3 sequence is CASSILAGAVDEQFF. The CDR3 DNA reads as TGTGCCAGTAGTATACTAGCGGGAGCTGTCGACGAGCAGTTCTTC.

The CDR3 region is CASSSRPRGTEAFF. CDR3 DNA: TGTGCCAGCAGCTCCCGACCCCGGGGCACTGAAGCTTTCTTT. The V gene is TRBV6-5, the J gene TRBJ1-1; no clear D gene. This CDR3 contains 14 residues. The V and J ends lost 6 bases and 4 bases respectively, with 15 bases between them. Germline CDR1 and CDR2: MNHEY and SVGAGI.

V and J are TRBV7-2 and TRBJ1-2; 7 bases agree with TRBD1. Germline assignment: CDR1 SGHTA and CDR2 FQGNSA. The CDR3 extends over 15 amino acids. Trimming removed 1 base from V and 0 bases from J; junction bases left unmatched: 2. The CDR3 region has the DNA TGTGCCAGCAGCTTAGGTGGGACAGCTAACTATGGCTACACCTTC. This sequence encodes CASSLGGTANYGYTF.

V is TRBV11-3 and J is TRBJ2-2, with D uncertain. The germline V gene has CDR1 SGHNT and CDR2 YENEEA. This CDR3 is built from 14 residues. Deletions cut 0 bases from V and 1 base from J, with 3 bases between. The CDR3 loop is CASSLDGNTGELFF. The CDR3 DNA sequence: TGTGCCAGCAGCTTAGACGGGAACACCGGGGAGCTGTTTTTT.

For the CDR3, the DNA is TGTGCCTGGAGTGTGCTCAGTCAAGAGACCCAGTACTTC. It specifies CAWSVLSQETQYF. The V call is TRBV30, the J call TRBJ2-5; the D is unclear. CDR1 and CDR2 (germline): GTSNPN, SVGIG (reference sequence). V gave up 0 bases and J gave up 2 bases, with 7 bases separating them. The CDR3 has 13 amino acids.

The sample holds one count of this clone. The gene calls are TRBV28 and TRBJ1-5, with D possibly matching TRBD1 (6 bases). Per germline, CDR1 MDHEN and CDR2 SYDVKM. The V end lost 3 bases, the J end lost 2 bases, and 20 bases lay between the germline ends. This CDR3 is built from 18 residues. CDR3 DNA sequence: TGTGCCAGCAGTTTTGAGGGGGAGGGGCTCGAAGGCAATCAGCCCCAGCATTTT. Amino acid sequence: CASSFEGEGLEGNQPQHF.

A single count supports this clone. V and J are TRBV5-8 and TRBJ2-7, with 7 bases fitting TRBD1. V trimming: 4 bases; J trimming: 4 bases; junction bases outside the gene matches: 5. CDR1 SGHTS and CDR2 YDEGEE come from the germline V gene. The CDR3 has 13 residues. The CDR3 here is CASSGDRSYEQYF. The CDR3, as DNA: TGTGCCAGCAGCGGGGACAGAAGTTACGAGCAGTACTTC.

The chain recombines TRBV5-4 with TRBJ2-1; 8 bases agree with TRBD2. There are 15 residues in the CDR3. The V gene end was trimmed by 4 bases and the J gene end by 9 bases; junction bases not matched to a gene: 12. The germline CDR1 and CDR2 sequences are SGHNT and YYREEE (reference sequence). CDR3 sequence (DNA): TGTGCCAGCAGCCAAATAGCGGGACCGGGGGGTGAGCAGTTCTTC. Its protein is CASSQIAGPGGEQFF.

The chain is built from TRBV12-5 and TRBJ1-6; 7 bases are a match to TRBD1. V trimming: 6 bases; J trimming: 7 bases; junction bases outside the gene matches: 3. The germline gives CDR1 LGHNT, CDR2 FRNRAP. This CDR3 has 13 amino acids. The CDR3 loop is CASGRDSNSPLHF. The CDR3 DNA sequence: TGTGCTAGTGGCCGGGACAGCAATTCACCCCTCCACTTT.

The rearrangement links TRBV5-4 to TRBJ2-5; 7 bases are a match to TRBD2. J was trimmed by 5 bases and V by 1 base; bases with no gene match: 5. The CDR3 is 14 residues long. The V gene's germline CDR1 is SGHNT and CDR2 YYREEE (reference sequence). CDR3 sequence (DNA): TGTGCCAGCAGCTTGATGGGGGGAGGGGAGACCCAGTACTTC. Protein: CASSLMGGGETQYF.

This clone has only a few counts. This chain uses TRBV6-1 with TRBJ2-3; the D is unclear. CDR1 and CDR2 (germline): MNHNS, SASEGT. The ends were cut back, 7 bases at V and 2 bases at J, with 7 bases in the middle. CDR3 length: 12 residues. In DNA, the CDR3 is TGTGCCAGCACACAAGACACAGATACGCAGTATTTT. Translated: CASTQDTDTQYF.

As regards this clone: One end of the junction is discordant with germline, which a read error may explain. This chain connects TRBV6-1 to TRBJ1-1; D remains ambiguous. The germline V gene encodes CDR1 MNHNS and CDR2 SASEGT. This CDR3 spans 15 amino acids. The CDR3 here is CDSSEDWTVNTEAFF. The CDR3 DNA is TGTGACAGCAGTGAGGACTGGACGGTGAACACTGAAGCTTTCTTT.

The rearrangement links TRBV19 to TRBJ1-1; the match to TRBD1 covers 9 bases. Germline CDR1 is LNHDA and CDR2 is SQIVND (reference sequence). V lost 5 bases to trimming and J lost 6 bases; unmatched junction nucleotides: 7. The CDR3 length is 14 residues. CDR3 nucleotide sequence: TGTGCCAGTAGTCGACAGGGGGATAGAGCTGAAGCTTTCTTT. This encodes CASSRQGDRAEAFF.

The chain employs TRBV30 and TRBJ1-5; 7 positions match TRBD1. V lost 0 bases to trimming and J lost 0 bases; unmatched junction nucleotides: 2. Germline values: CDR1 GTSNPN, CDR2 SVGIG (reference sequence). This CDR3 has 15 amino acids. DNA of the CDR3: TGTGCCTGGAGTGTACAGGGGTATAGCAATCAGCCCCAGCATTTT. Protein: CAWSVQGYSNQPQHF.

The chain employs TRBV18 and TRBJ1-2, with 7 positions matching TRBD1. V shed 6 bases and J 0 bases; nucleotides not matched to a gene: 4. Germline V gives CDR1 KGHSH, CDR2 LQKENI. This CDR3 is built from 14 residues. The CDR3 DNA is TGTGCCAGCTCGTCGGACAGGACTAACTATGGCTACACCTTC. Protein: CASSSDRTNYGYTF.

This chain links TRBV7-9 with TRBJ2-7; D not resolved. Germline V gene sequence: CDR1 SEHNR, CDR2 FQNEAQ (reference sequence). The CDR3 length is 13 residues. Trimming stripped 1 base from V and 3 bases from J, with 7 bases between. In DNA form, the CDR3 reads TGTGCCAGCAGCTTAGATCCCCTCTACGAGCAGTACTTC. Translation: CASSLDPLYEQYF.

This rearrangement joins TRBV6-5 to TRBJ2-1, with 8 bases lining up with TRBD1. This CDR3 is built from 15 residues. Unmatched junction bases numbered 7, after V lost 5 bases and J lost 4 bases. From germline, CDR1 is MNHEY and CDR2 SVGAGI. This CDR3 is CASSRTGKGYNEQFF. DNA for the CDR3: TGTGCCAGCAGTCGGACAGGGAAGGGGTACAATGAGCAGTTCTTC.

The chain uses TRBV28 and TRBJ1-2; 7 bases match TRBD1. Germline V gene data show CDR1 as MDHEN and CDR2 as SYDVKM. V lost 4 bases, J lost 1 base, and 9 bases stayed unmatched. CDR3 length equals 16 residues. The CDR3 loop is CASSSYWDRFNYGYTF. Here the CDR3 DNA reads TGTGCCAGCAGTTCCTACTGGGACAGATTTAACTATGGCTACACCTTC.

The chain has TRBV27 and TRBJ2-7; TRBD2 agrees at 8 bases. Germline CDR1 MNHEY, CDR2 SMNVEV (reference sequence). The CDR3 is 14 residues long. With 2 bases clipped from V and 5 bases from J, the junction kept 5 bases outside the gene matches. The CDR3 DNA follows: TGTGCCAGCAGTTTAGGCGGGGGGCCCCACGAGCAGTACTTC. This encodes CASSLGGGPHEQYF.